Listed below are T cell receptor beta chains from one sample, sequenced in a study of OX40 agonist ivuxolimab in advanced cancers. Libraries were prepared by immunoSEQ multiplex PCR; TCRdb keeps only in-frame clonotypes and omits some of them. The sample gives 50,000 or so clones, 70% to 90% of which show up once; 5.5% to 7% is in the top ten. The source material was CD4+ or CD8+ T cells sorted from blood, sampled in a trial of the OX40 agonist ivuxolimab. Receptors originate from an adult with an advanced solid tumor such as melanoma, head and neck, liver or kidney cancer. CDR3s include the opening cysteine and the closing phenylalanine or tryptophan. The D gene is left open where the match is weak. The size of a clone is reported for some rows only, either as once, few or many, or as a class for expanded clones.

V gene: TRBV5-4
D gene: .
clone size: once
J gene: TRBJ2-3
CDR3 DNA: TGTGCCAGCAGCTTGTGGCTAGCGAAGAACACAGATACGCAGTATTTT
CDR3 protein: CASSLWLAKNTDTQYF

V gene: TRBV5-1
D gene: .
clone size: .
J gene: TRBJ1-4
CDR3 DNA: TGCGCCAGCAGCTTGCAGACCTCAACTAATGAAAAACTGTTTTTT
CDR3 protein: CASSLQTSTNEKLFF

V gene: TRBV9
D gene: TRBD1
clone size: .
J gene: TRBJ1-2
CDR3 DNA: TGTGCCAGCAGCGCCCAGGGGGGATTCTATGGCTACACCTTC
CDR3 protein: CASSAQGGFYGYTF

V gene: TRBV12-2
D gene: .
clone size: once
J gene: TRBJ2-7
CDR3 DNA: TGTGCAAGGTCGGGATCCTACGAGCAGTACTTC
CDR3 protein: CARSGSYEQYF

V gene: TRBV12-5
D gene: TRBD1
clone size: .
J gene: TRBJ2-2
CDR3 DNA: TGTGCTAGTGGTTTGGGGACAGGAATGACCGGGGAGCTGTTTTTT
CDR3 protein: CASGLGTGMTGELFF

V gene: TRBV6-5
D gene: .
clone size: .
J gene: TRBJ1-2
CDR3 DNA: TGTGCCAGCAGTTCGGCAGGGCCCCATGGCTACACCTTC
CDR3 protein: CASSSAGPHGYTF

V gene: TRBV10-1
D gene: .
clone size: .
J gene: TRBJ1-1
CDR3 DNA: TGCGCCAGCAAAGGGGAAATGAACACTGAAGCTTTCTTT
CDR3 protein: CASKGEMNTEAFF

V gene: TRBV5-1
D gene: TRBD2
clone size: .
J gene: TRBJ2-1
CDR3 DNA: TGCGCCAGCAGCAAACAACTAGCGGGCGATGAGCAGTTCTTC
CDR3 protein: CASSKQLAGDEQFF

V gene: TRBV18
D gene: .
clone size: .
J gene: TRBJ1-2
CDR3 DNA: TGTGCCAGCTCATCAGACAGCAACTATGGCTACACCTTC
CDR3 protein: CASSSDSNYGYTF

V gene: TRBV2
D gene: .
clone size: .
J gene: TRBJ1-1
CDR3 DNA: TGTGCCAGCAGTGAAAGTGGGTTAGGGAACACTGAAGCTTTCTTT
CDR3 protein: CASSESGLGNTEAFF

V gene: TRBV5-1
D gene: .
clone size: .
J gene: TRBJ2-2
CDR3 DNA: TGCGCCAGCAGCTCACGACCCGGGACTCAGAACACCGGGGAGCTGTTTTTT
CDR3 protein: CASSSRPGTQNTGELFF

V gene: TRBV7-9
D gene: TRBD1
clone size: once
J gene: TRBJ2-7
CDR3 DNA: TGTGCCAGCAGCTTAGCGGGTCTGGCAGGGGGTGTATACGAGCAGTACTTC
CDR3 protein: CASSLAGLAGGVYEQYF

V gene: TRBV14
D gene: TRBD1
clone size: once
J gene: TRBJ2-2
CDR3 DNA: TGTGCCAGCAGCCGGCGGACAGGCTTTGTCACCGGGGAGCTGTTTTTT
CDR3 protein: CASSRRTGFVTGELFF

V gene: TRBV18
D gene: TRBD2
clone size: .
J gene: TRBJ2-1
CDR3 DNA: TGTGCCAGCTCACCAAGCGGGGGGACCCAAATAGGGCAGTTCTTC
CDR3 protein: CASSPSGGTQIGQFF

V gene: TRBV5-6
D gene: TRBD1
clone size: once
J gene: TRBJ1-1
CDR3 DNA: TGTGCCAGCAGCTTTTATTCAGGGGGCGGGGGCACTGAAGCTTTCTTT
CDR3 protein: CASSFYSGGGGTEAFF

V gene: TRBV5-1
D gene: .
clone size: .
J gene: TRBJ1-4
CDR3 DNA: TGCGCCAGCAGCCTTGTAGGGCATGAAAAACTGTTTTTT
CDR3 protein: CASSLVGHEKLFF

V gene: TRBV14
D gene: .
clone size: .
J gene: TRBJ1-1
CDR3 DNA: TGTGCCAGCAGCCCCGGGGGCTTGGACACTGAAGCTTTCTTT
CDR3 protein: CASSPGGLDTEAFF

V gene: TRBV6-1
D gene: .
clone size: .
J gene: TRBJ1-1
CDR3 DNA: TGTGCCAGCTTTAGTCGCACTGAAGCTTTCTTT
CDR3 protein: CASFSRTEAFF

V gene: TRBV14
D gene: .
clone size: few
J gene: TRBJ2-3
CDR3 DNA: TGTGCCAGCAGCCATCGCACCCCCGGGACATCTAGTCGGACAGATACGCAGTATTTT
CDR3 protein: CASSHRTPGTSSRTDTQYF

V gene: TRBV27
D gene: .
clone size: .
J gene: TRBJ2-3
CDR3 DNA: TGTGCCAGCAGTCCCCAGGGAGGTACGCAGTATTTT
CDR3 protein: CASSPQGGTQYF

V gene: TRBV11-2
D gene: TRBD1
clone size: .
J gene: TRBJ2-5
CDR3 DNA: TGTGCCAGCAGCTCGACAGGGGGCCAAGAGACCCAGTACTTC
CDR3 protein: CASSSTGGQETQYF

V gene: TRBV6-5
D gene: .
clone size: .
J gene: TRBJ2-2
CDR3 DNA: TGTGCCAGCAGCAGACCCTTTACAAGCGGGGAGCTGTTTTTT
CDR3 protein: CASSRPFTSGELFF

V gene: TRBV12-5
D gene: TRBD1
clone size: .
J gene: TRBJ1-5
CDR3 DNA: TGTGCTAGTGGTCTATTTACAGGGGTTAGCAATCAGCCCCAGCATTTT
CDR3 protein: CASGLFTGVSNQPQHF

V gene: TRBV6-1
D gene: TRBD1
clone size: few
J gene: TRBJ1-6
CDR3 DNA: TGTGCCAGCAGTCCGACAGGGGAGGGTTTGGCACCCCTCCACTTT
CDR3 protein: CASSPTGEGLAPLHF

V gene: TRBV11-2
D gene: TRBD2
clone size: .
J gene: TRBJ2-7
CDR3 DNA: TGTGCCAGCAGCAGAGGGACTATCCGCGAGCAGTACTTC
CDR3 protein: CASSRGTIREQYF

V gene: TRBV6-5
D gene: .
clone size: .
J gene: TRBJ1-2
CDR3 DNA: TGTGCCAGCAGTGAATCAACCTACTATGGCTACACCTTC
CDR3 protein: CASSESTYYGYTF

V gene: TRBV11-2
D gene: .
clone size: .
J gene: TRBJ2-3
CDR3 DNA: TGTGCCAGCAGCGGAATGCGGGCTACGCAGTATTTT
CDR3 protein: CASSGMRATQYF